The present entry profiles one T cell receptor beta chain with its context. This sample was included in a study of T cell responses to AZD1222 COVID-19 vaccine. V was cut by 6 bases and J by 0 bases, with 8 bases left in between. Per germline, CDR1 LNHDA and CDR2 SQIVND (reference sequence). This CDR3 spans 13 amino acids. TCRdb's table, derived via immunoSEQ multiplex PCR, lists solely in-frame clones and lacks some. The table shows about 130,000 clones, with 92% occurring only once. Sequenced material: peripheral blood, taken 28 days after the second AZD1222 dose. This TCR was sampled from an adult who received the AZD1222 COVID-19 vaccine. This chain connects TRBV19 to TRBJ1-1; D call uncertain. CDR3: CASSRLLNTEAFF. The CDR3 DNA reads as TGTGCCAGTAGCAGATTATTGAACACTGAAGCTTTCTTT.